This T cell receptor (beta chain) emerged from a study of T cell responses to AZD1222 COVID-19 vaccine. Whole-study results and caveats: Spike as a whole was targeted by vaccine-associated CD4 TCRs, dominant at 160-218 and 743-854.

The CDR3 loop spans 16 amino acids. V was clipped by 1 base and J by 9 bases; unmatched bases: 11. Germline CDR1 reads LGHNA; CDR2 reads YSLEER. This table comes from immunoSEQ multiplex PCR, and its TCRdb copy is limited to in-frame clones, with some not included. Here the sample spans about 170,000 clones, around 88% being singletons. Turning to this clone: Its target is not known.

The rearrangement links TRBV4-3 to TRBJ2-1, with 8 bases lining up with TRBD2. This specimen consisted of peripheral blood, obtained 28 days after the second AZD1222 dose. This receptor was taken from an adult who received the AZD1222 COVID-19 vaccine. CDR3 sequence reads: CASSQGVGGGQVEQFF. CDR3 nucleotide sequence: TGCGCCAGCAGCCAAGGGGTGGGCGGGGGGCAGGTTGAGCAGTTCTTC.